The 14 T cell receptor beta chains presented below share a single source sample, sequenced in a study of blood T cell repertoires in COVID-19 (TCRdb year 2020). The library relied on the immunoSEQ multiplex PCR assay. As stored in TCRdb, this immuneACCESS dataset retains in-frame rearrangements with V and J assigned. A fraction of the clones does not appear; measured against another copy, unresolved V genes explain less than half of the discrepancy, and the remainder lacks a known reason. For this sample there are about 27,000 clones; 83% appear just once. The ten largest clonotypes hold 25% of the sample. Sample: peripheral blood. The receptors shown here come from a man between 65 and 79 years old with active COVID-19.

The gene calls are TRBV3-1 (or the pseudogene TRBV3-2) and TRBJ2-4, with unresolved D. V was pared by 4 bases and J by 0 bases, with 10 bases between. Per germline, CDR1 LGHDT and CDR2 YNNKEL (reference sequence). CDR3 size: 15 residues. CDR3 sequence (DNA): TGTGCCAGCAGCCCGAGCCACTTAGCCAAAAACATTCAGTACTTC. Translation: CASSPSHLAKNIQYF.

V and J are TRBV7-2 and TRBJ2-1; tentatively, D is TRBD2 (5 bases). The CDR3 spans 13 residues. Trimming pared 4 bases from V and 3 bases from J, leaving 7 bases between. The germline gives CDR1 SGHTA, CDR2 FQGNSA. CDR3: CASSWTGYNEQFF. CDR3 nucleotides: TGTGCCAGCAGCTGGACTGGCTACAATGAGCAGTTCTTC.

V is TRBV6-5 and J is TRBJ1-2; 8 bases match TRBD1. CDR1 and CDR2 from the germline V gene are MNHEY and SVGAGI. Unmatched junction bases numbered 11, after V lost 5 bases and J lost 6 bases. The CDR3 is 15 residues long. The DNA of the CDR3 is TGTGCCAGCAGTAGCCGTCAGGGGGCGCTCAATGGCTACACCTTC. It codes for CASSSRQGALNGYTF.

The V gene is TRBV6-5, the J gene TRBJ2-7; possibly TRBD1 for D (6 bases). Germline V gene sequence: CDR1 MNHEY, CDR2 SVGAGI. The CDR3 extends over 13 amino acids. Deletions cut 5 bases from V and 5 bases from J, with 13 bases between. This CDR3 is CASSLRQDNEQYF. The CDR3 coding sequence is TGTGCCAGCAGTCTCCGACAGGACAACGAGCAGTACTTC.

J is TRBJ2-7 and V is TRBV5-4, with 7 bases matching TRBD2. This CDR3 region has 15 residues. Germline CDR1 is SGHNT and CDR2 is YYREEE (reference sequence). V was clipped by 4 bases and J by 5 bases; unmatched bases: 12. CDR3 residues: CASSPGRGSRNEQYF. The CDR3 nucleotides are TGTGCCAGCAGCCCGGGTCGCGGGAGTAGGAACGAGCAGTACTTC. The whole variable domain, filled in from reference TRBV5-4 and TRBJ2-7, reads ETGVTQSPTHLIKTRGQQVTLRCSSQSGHNTVSWYQQALGQGPQFIFQYYREEENGRGNFPPRFSGLQFPNYSSELNVNALELDDSALYLCASSPGRGSRNEQYFGPGTRLTVT.

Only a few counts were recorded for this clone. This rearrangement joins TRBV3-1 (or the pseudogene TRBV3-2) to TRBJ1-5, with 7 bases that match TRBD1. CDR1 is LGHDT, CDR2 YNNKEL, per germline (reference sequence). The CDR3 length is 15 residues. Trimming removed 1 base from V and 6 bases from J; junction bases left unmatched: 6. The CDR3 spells CASSQATGASQPQHF. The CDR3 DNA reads TGTGCCAGCAGCCAAGCTACAGGGGCGAGTCAGCCCCAGCATTTT.

CDR3 in DNA: TGTGCCTGGCAGGGCACCGGGGAGCTGTTTTTT. Encoded protein: CAWQGTGELFF. The chain employs TRBV7-9 and TRBJ2-2; D perhaps matches TRBD1 (5 bases). CDR1 SEHNR and CDR2 FQNEAQ come from the germline V gene (reference sequence). V was pared by 11 bases and J by 4 bases, with 8 bases between. This CDR3 comprises 11 residues.

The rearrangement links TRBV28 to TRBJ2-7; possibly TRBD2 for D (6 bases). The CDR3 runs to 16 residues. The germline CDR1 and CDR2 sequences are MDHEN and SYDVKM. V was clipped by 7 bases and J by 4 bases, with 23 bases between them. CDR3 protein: CASTTLGGRSRYEQYF. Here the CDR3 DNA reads TGTGCCAGCACCACCCTGGGGGGACGGTCCCGTTACGAGCAGTACTTC.

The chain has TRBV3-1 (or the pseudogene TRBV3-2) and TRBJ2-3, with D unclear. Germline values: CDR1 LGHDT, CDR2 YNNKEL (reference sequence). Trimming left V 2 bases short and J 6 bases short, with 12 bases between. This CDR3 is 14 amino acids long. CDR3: CASSQLRLFDTQYF. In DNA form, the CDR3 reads TGTGCCAGCAGCCAACTTCGACTGTTCGATACGCAGTATTTT.

The CDR3 reads CASSQPGVNTEAFF. CDR3 in DNA: TGTGCCAGCAGCCAACCCGGAGTGAACACTGAAGCTTTCTTT. The rearrangement links TRBV3-1 (or the pseudogene TRBV3-2) to TRBJ1-1; D is unresolved. V gave up 2 bases and J gave up 0 bases, with 7 bases separating them. Germline-derived CDR1 and CDR2 are LGHDT and YNNKEL (reference sequence). This CDR3 spans 14 amino acids.

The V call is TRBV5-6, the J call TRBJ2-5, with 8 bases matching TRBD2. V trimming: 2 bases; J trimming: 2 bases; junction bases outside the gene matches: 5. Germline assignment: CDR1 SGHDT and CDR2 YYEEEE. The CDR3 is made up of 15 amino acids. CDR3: CASSFPGGAQETQYF. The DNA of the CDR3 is TGTGCCAGCAGCTTCCCCGGGGGGGCTCAAGAGACCCAGTACTTC. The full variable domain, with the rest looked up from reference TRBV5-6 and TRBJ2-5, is DAGVTQSPTHLIKTRGQQVTLRCSPKSGHDTVSWYQQALGQGPQFIFQYYEEEERQRGNFPDRFSGHQFPNYSSELNVNALLLGDSALYLCASSFPGGAQETQYFGPGTRLLVL.

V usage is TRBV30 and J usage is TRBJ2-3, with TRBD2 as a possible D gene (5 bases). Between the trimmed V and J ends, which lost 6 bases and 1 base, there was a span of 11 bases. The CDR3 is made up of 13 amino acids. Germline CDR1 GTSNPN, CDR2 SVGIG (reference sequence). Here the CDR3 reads CACPTRGTDTQYF. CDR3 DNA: TGTGCCTGCCCCACGAGGGGCACAGATACGCAGTATTTT. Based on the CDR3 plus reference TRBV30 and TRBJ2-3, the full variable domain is SQTIHQWPATLVQPVGSPLSLECTVEGTSNPNLYWYRQAAGRGLQLLFYSVGIGQISSEVPQNLSASRPQDRQFILSSKKLLLSDSGFYLCACPTRGTDTQYFGPGTRLTVL.

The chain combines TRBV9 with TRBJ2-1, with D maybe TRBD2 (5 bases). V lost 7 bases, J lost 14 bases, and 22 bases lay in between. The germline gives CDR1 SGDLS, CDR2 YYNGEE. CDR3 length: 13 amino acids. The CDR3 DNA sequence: TGTGCCAGCGGAAAGGGAGAGGGTGGGTTTAAGTTCTTC. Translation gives CASGKGEGGFKFF.

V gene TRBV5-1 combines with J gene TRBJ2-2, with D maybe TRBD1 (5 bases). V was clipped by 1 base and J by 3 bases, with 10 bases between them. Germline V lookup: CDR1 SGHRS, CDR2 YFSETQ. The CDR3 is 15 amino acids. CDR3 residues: CASSLRPGYTGELFF. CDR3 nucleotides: TGCGCCAGCAGCTTGCGTCCAGGGTACACCGGGGAGCTGTTTTTT.